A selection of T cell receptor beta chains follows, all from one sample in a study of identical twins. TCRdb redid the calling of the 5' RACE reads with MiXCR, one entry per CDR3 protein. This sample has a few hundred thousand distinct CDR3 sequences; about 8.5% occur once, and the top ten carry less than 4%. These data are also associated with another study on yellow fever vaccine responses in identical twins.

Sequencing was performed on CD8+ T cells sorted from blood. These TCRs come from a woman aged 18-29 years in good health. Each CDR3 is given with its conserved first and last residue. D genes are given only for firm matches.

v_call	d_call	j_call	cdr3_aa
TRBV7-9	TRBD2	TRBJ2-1	CASSLAAGGHNEQFF
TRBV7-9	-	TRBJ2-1	CASSSERLNNEQFF
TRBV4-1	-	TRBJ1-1	CASSQAIWGNGEAFF
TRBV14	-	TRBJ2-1	CASSHLRNEQFF
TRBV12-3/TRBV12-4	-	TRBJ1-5	CASSFGQGPQPQHF
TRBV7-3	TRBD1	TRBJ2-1	CASSLTSIVGTGTLYYYNEQFF
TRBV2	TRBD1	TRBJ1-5	CASREGTGNQPQHF
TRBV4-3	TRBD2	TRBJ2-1	CASSQDVGTSGTEQFF
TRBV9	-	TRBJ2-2	CASSVPKGNQANTGELFF
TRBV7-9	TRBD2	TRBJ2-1	CASSPTSGFSYNEQFF
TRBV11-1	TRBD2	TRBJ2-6	CASSPNVRLASGANVLTF
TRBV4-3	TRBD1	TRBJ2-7	CASSQDRAGGESYEQYF
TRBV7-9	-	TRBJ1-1	CASSFPTDYTEAFF
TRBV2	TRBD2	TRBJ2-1	CASSETTSGGAVNEQFF
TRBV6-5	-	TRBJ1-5	CASSYKPPPAANQPQHF
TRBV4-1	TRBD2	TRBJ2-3	CASSGRGTSVLPDTQYF
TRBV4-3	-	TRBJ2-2	CASSHEADWSGELFF
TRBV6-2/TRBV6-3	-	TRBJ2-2	CASAETGELFF
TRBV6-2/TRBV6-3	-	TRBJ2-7	CASSYSIFAGKDEQYF
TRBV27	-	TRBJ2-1	CASSLVPDVWGLSASYNEQFF
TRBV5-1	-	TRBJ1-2	CASSEPGTSYGYTF
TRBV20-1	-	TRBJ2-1	CSAPLDDSYNEQFF
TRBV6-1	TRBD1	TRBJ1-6	CASCVGGSSPLHF
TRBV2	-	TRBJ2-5	CASKGLEETQYF
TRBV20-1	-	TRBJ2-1	CSASQADYNEQFF
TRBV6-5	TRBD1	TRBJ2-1	CASSYGGQGNEQFF
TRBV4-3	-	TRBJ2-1	CASSESFRGAKVYNEQFF
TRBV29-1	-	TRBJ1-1	CSVVVRNTEAFF
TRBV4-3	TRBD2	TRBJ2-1	CASSQETTSGRFHEQFF
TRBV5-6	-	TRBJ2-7	CASSLSGHRSYEQYF
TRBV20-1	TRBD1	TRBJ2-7	CSARDRDRGHEQYF
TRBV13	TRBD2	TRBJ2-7	CASSSPHGRALGSYEQYF
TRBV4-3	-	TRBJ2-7	CASSQGQLSYEQYF
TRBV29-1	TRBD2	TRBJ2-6	CSVESTSGRAPTESGANVLTF
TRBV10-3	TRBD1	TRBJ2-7	CAIRTGTGRNYEQYF
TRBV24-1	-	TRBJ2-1	CATGWGVNEQFF
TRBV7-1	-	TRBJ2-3	CASSSPTDTSTDTQYF
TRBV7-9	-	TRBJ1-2	CASRTDNYGYTF
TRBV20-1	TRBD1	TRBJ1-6	CSARDVDRADSPLHF
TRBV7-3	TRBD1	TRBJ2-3	CASATLGGQGLDTQYF
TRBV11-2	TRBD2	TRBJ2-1	CASSLGLAGGYPYNEQFF
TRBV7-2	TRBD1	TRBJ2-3	CASSLNRGPTDTQYF
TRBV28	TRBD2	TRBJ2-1	CASSGTSLNNEQFF
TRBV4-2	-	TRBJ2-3	CASSQGQDTDTQYF
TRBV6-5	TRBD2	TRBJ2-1	CASSYSALGREKLF
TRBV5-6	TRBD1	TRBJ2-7	CASSLGQGVNEQYF
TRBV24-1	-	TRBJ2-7	CATSDPGLAGHEQYF
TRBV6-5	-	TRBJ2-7	CASSSNTYEQYF
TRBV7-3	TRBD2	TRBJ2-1	CASRAGGGLLNEQFF
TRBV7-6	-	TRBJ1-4	CASSLTLGFDEKLFF
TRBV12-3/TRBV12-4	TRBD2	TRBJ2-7	CASSLAGLGDNEQYF
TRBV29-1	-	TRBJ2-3	CSVDNEGTVEGTDTQYF
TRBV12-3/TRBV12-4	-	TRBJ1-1	CASRAQGNTEAFF
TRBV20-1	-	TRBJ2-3	CSARAGSSTDTQYF
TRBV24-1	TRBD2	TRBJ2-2	CATSVLGLAGDTNTGELFF
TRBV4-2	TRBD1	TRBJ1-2	CASSRLGQPFYGYTF